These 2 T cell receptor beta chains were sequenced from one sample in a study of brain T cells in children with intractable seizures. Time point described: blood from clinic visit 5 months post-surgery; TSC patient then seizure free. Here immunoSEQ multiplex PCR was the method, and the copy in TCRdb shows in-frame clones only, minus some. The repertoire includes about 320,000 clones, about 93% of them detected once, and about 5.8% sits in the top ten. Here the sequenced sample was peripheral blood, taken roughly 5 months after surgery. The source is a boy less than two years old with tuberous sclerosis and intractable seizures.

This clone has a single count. Here the CDR3 reads CASRQQPGTSGGADGELFF. The CDR3 DNA follows: TGTGCCAGCAGACAACAGCCTGGGACTAGCGGGGGGGCCGACGGGGAGCTGTTTTTT. The chain couples TRBV7-2 to TRBJ2-2; TRBD2 agrees at 16 bases. Germline V gene lookup returns CDR1 SGHTA and CDR2 FQGNSA. The CDR3 runs 19 residues. Unmatched junction bases numbered 14, after V lost 6 bases and J lost 7 bases.

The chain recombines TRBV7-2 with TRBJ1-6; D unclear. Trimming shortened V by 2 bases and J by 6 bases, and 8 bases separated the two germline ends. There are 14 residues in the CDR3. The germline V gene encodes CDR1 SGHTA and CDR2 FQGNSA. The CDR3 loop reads CASSLWVVNSPLHF. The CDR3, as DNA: TGTGCCAGCAGCTTATGGGTCGTTAATTCACCCCTCCACTTT.